What follows describes a single TCR beta chain. The record originates from a study of blood T cell repertoires in COVID-19. The CDR3 is made up of 17 amino acids. The V end lost 3 bases, the J end lost 2 bases, and 19 bases lay between the germline ends. The germline gives CDR1 LNHDA, CDR2 SQIVND (reference sequence). The repertoire was sequenced with immunoSEQ multiplex PCR; TCRdb's copy has only in-frame clones and lacks some. The data show around 300,000 clones, with 75% to 95% seen just once and more than 6% held by the top ten. The genes are TRBV19 and TRBJ1-1; D possibly corresponds to TRBD1 (6 bases). Sequenced input: peripheral blood. This receptor was obtained from a woman in her 30s with COVID-19, enrolled during active disease. CDR3 sequence (DNA): TGTGCCAGTAGTATGGGATCGACAGGACTCCTTAACACTGAAGCTTTCTTT. It translates to CASSMGSTGLLNTEAFF.